This T cell receptor beta chain was found in a study of blood T cell repertoires in COVID-19. Study-level information: Acute and convalescent COVID-19 specimens originated in the United States, Italy and Spain.

Trimming at V came to 2 bases and at J to 10 bases, leaving 7 bases not matched to a gene. The germline V gene has CDR1 SNHLY and CDR2 FYNNEI. The CDR3 runs to 13 residues. Original methodology: Reference gene primer amplification gave nucleated cell count estimates. Sequenced by immunoSEQ multiplex PCR; TCRdb stores in-frame clones only, minus some. That table supplies the V and J calls and clone size; D and trimming were determined from the DNA. The table lists approximately 300,000 clones, 75% to 90% of them singletons. This clonotype was sampled from a man aged 30 to 45 with acute or convalescent COVID-19. The material sequenced was peripheral blood. The chain joins TRBV2 to TRBJ1-2; TRBD1 agrees at 7 bases. The CDR3 region is CASSEQGVSSYTF. CDR3 in DNA: TGTGCCAGCAGTGAACAGGGGGTTTCGTCCTACACCTTC.